These 4 T cell receptor beta chains were sequenced from one sample in a study of technical replicates of blood from a few donors. Only in-frame clones appear in the TCRdb table, and some are missing; sequencing was by immunoSEQ multiplex PCR. This table has about 85,000 clones, roughly 94% appearing once. The sample was T cells isolated from PBMCs. The receptors stem from a human donor in good health.

The chain links TRBV19 to TRBJ1-1; D is ambiguous. The CDR3 runs to 14 residues. The ends were cut back, 3 bases at V and 1 base at J, with 9 bases in the middle. Germline V gene sequence: CDR1 LNHDA, CDR2 SQIVND (reference sequence). The CDR3 DNA is TGTGCCAGTAGTATTGAACAGCCGAACACTGAAGCTTTCTTT. It encodes CASSIEQPNTEAFF.

The rearrangement links TRBV27 to TRBJ2-2; 10 nucleotides align to TRBD1. This CDR3 has 15 residues. J lost 3 bases, V lost 7 bases, and 5 bases had no gene match. Looked up from germline, CDR1 is MNHEY and CDR2 is SMNVEV (reference sequence). The CDR3 is CASTLGTGDTGELFF. CDR3 DNA sequence: TGTGCCAGCACCCTCGGGACAGGGGACACCGGGGAGCTGTTTTTT.

The chain combines TRBV6-5 with TRBJ1-5; 10 nucleotides agree with TRBD1. CDR1 MNHEY and CDR2 SVGAGI come from the germline V gene. After removal of 5 bases from V and 11 bases from J, the junction contained 9 bases not matched to a gene. The CDR3 is 14 residues long. The CDR3 DNA reads as TGTGCCAGCAGTCCCAACCGGGACAGGGGTACCCAGCATTTT. As protein: CASSPNRDRGTQHF.

The chain carries TRBV7-6 and TRBJ2-3, with TRBD2 as a possible D gene (5 bases). The CDR3 has 16 amino acids. V was cut by 0 bases and J by 0 bases, with 10 bases left in between. CDR1 is SGHVS and CDR2 is FNYEAQ in the germline V gene. This CDR3 reads CASSLAGGLSTDTQYF. Here the CDR3 DNA reads TGTGCCAGCAGCTTAGCCGGCGGGCTGAGCACAGATACGCAGTATTTT. Based on the CDR3 plus reference TRBV7-6 and TRBJ2-3, the full variable domain is GAGVSQSPRYKVTKRGQDVALRCDPISGHVSLYWYRQALGQGPEFLTYFNYEAQQDKSGLPNDRFSAERPEGSISTLTIQRTEQRDSAMYRCASSLAGGLSTDTQYFGPGTRLTVL.